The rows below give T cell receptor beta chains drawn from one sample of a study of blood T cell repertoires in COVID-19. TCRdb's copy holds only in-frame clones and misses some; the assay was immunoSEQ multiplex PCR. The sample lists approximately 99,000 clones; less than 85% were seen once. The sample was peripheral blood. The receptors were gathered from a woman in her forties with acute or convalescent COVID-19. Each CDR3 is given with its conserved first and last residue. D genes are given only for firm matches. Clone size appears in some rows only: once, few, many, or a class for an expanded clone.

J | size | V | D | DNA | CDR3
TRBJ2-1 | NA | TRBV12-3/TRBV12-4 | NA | TGTGCCAGCAGTCCGACAGGTAATGAGCAGTTCTTC | CASSPTGNEQFF
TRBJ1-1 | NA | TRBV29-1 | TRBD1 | TGCAGCGCCAGGACAGGGGTAGCTGAAGCTTTCTTT | CSARTGVAEAFF
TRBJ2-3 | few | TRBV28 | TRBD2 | TGTGCCAGCAGCCCCTCCGACGGGGGGGACTCAGATACGCAGTATTTT | CASSPSDGGDSDTQYF
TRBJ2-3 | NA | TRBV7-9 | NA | TGTGCCAGCGACCGGGACAACACAGATACGCAGTATTTT | CASDRDNTDTQYF
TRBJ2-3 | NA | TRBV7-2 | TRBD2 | TGTGCCAGCAGAAAGGGACTAGCTGACGGTAGTAGGGATACGCAGTATTTT | CASRKGLADGSRDTQYF
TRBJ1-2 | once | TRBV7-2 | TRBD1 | TGTGCCAGCAGCCCTTCGACAGGGGGCGGAGGTGGCTACACCTTC | CASSPSTGGGGGYTF
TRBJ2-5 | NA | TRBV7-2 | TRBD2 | TGTGCCAGCAGCCAGAGCGGGGGGCGAGGGGAGACCCAGTACTTC | CASSQSGGRGETQYF
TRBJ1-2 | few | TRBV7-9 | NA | TGTGCCAGCTCTCTATGGGGAGACTATGGCTACACCTTC | CASSLWGDYGYTF
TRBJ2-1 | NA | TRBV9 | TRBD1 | TGTGCCAGCAGCGTAGCGGCAGGGGGTTCTACTACTGAGCAGTTCTTC | CASSVAAGGSTTEQFF
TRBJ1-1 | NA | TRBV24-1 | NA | TGTGCCACCAGTCCGAGGGTTGGCACTGAAGCTTTCTTT | CATSPRVGTEAFF
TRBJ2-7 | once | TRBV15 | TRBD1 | TGTGCCACCAGCTCCGGGACAGGCGACGAGCAGTACTTC | CATSSGTGDEQYF
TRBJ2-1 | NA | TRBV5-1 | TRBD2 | TGCGCCAGCAGCCAAACGGGACTAGCAAGCAATGAGCAGTTCTTC | CASSQTGLASNEQFF
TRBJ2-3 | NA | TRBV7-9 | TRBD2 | TGTGCCAGCAGCTTATGGGGGACTAGTTCTGGTACAGATACGCAGTATTTT | CASSLWGTSSGTDTQYF
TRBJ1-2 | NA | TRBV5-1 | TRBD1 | TGCGCCAGCAGCTTGGCTCAGGGGGCACAGGGCTACACCTTC | CASSLAQGAQGYTF
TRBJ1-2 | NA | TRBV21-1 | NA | TGTGCCAGCAGCGCCAACAGGGTTGACTATGGCTACACCTTC | CASSANRVDYGYTF
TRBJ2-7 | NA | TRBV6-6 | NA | TGTGCCAGCAGCAGGGGCCAGGACGGGTACGAGCAGTACTTC | CASSRGQDGYEQYF